These 15 T cell receptor beta chains came from one sample sequenced in a study of T cell responses to AZD1222 COVID-19 vaccine. Profiling relied on immunoSEQ multiplex PCR, and the TCRdb table lists in-frame clones only, not all of them. The data contain 68,000 or so clones, 85% to 90% of them seen just once; the ten biggest clones take up about 8%. The sequences come from peripheral blood, collected on day 0 of AZD1222 vaccination. The receptors originated from an adult in good health.

The chain has TRBV15 and TRBJ1-3; D is ambiguous. The V gene lost 0 bases and the J gene lost 2 bases, with 8 bases spanning the gap. CDR3 length equals 15 residues. Germline loops: CDR1 LNHNV, CDR2 YYDKDF (reference sequence). The CDR3 protein is CATSRDRVPGNTIYF. As DNA, the CDR3 is TGTGCCACCAGCAGAGACCGAGTCCCTGGAAACACCATATATTTT.

This clone showed up just once. The chain is built from TRBV3-1 (or the pseudogene TRBV3-2) and TRBJ2-2; TRBD2 agrees at 10 bases. The ends lost 1 base at V and 7 bases at J; junction bases unmatched: 9. The CDR3 has 17 amino acids. Germline values: CDR1 LGHDT, CDR2 YNNKEL (reference sequence). CDR3 nucleotide sequence: TGTGCCAGCAGCCAAGTAACTAGCGGGAAAAATGTCGGGGAGCTGTTTTTT. This translates into CASSQVTSGKNVGELFF.

The chain recombines TRBV29-1 with TRBJ2-7; 7 positions agree with TRBD1. The germline V gene encodes CDR1 SQVTM and CDR2 ANQGSEA. This CDR3 has 17 amino acids. V was pared by 0 bases and J by 6 bases, with 17 bases of the junction left unmatched. The CDR3 here is CSVEDADGNRGRGEQYF. The CDR3 DNA follows: TGCAGCGTTGAAGATGCCGATGGGAACAGGGGTAGGGGCGAGCAGTACTTC.

The V gene is TRBV5-1, the J gene TRBJ2-2; 7 bases line up with TRBD1. CDR3 size: 15 residues. Germline V gene sequence: CDR1 SGHRS, CDR2 YFSETQ. V shed 6 bases and J 0 bases; nucleotides not matched to a gene: 5. The DNA for the CDR3 is TGCGCCAGCACCCGGGACAGCCCGAACACCGGGGAGCTGTTTTTT. As protein: CASTRDSPNTGELFF.

V gene TRBV7-9 combines with J gene TRBJ1-3; D not resolved. V was clipped by 3 bases and J by 3 bases, with 6 bases between them. The V gene's germline CDR1 is SEHNR and CDR2 FQNEAQ (reference sequence). This CDR3 contains 13 residues. The CDR3 DNA sequence: TGTGCCAGCAGCTTGTTACTTGGAAACACCATATATTTT. Protein: CASSLLLGNTIYF.

The rearrangement uses TRBV30 and TRBJ2-7; 13 bases line up with TRBD2. The CDR3 is 15 amino acids. CDR1 and CDR2 from the germline V gene are GTSNPN and SVGIG (reference sequence). J gave up 3 bases and V 2 bases, and 4 bases lay outside the gene matches. The CDR3 nucleotides are TGTGCCTGGAGTCCCGGACTAGCGGGGGACTACGAGCAGTACTTC. Translating it yields CAWSPGLAGDYEQYF.

The chain carries TRBV11-2 and TRBJ2-1; 9 bases fit TRBD1. The CDR3 is made up of 14 amino acids. The germline gives CDR1 SGHAT, CDR2 FQNNGV. The J segment lost 13 bases and the V segment lost 5 bases, leaving 12 bases of the junction unmatched. In DNA form, the CDR3 reads TGTGCCAGCAGCCAAGCTCTTGGGACAGGGTTTCAGTTCTTC. It is translated as CASSQALGTGFQFF.

The V call is TRBV9, the J call TRBJ1-1; D possibly corresponds to TRBD1 (6 bases). The CDR3 is 15 residues long. Trimming removed 2 bases from V and 2 bases from J, with 13 bases in between. In germline, CDR1 is SGDLS, CDR2 YYNGEE. The CDR3 here is CASSVHEGQNTEAFF. In DNA, the CDR3 is TGTGCCAGCAGCGTTCATGAGGGACAAAACACTGAAGCTTTCTTT.

The chain joins TRBV15 to TRBJ2-5; maybe TRBD2 (6 bases). This CDR3 contains 15 residues. V was pared by 0 bases and J by 5 bases, with 13 bases between. Germline V lookup: CDR1 LNHNV, CDR2 YYDKDF (reference sequence). Here the CDR3 reads CATSRDRGGLETQYF. In nucleotides, the CDR3 is TGTGCCACCAGCAGAGATCGTGGGGGGTTGGAGACCCAGTACTTC.

This clone was picked up a small number of times. V and J are TRBV9 and TRBJ2-1, with 7 bases fitting TRBD2. The germline V gene encodes CDR1 SGDLS and CDR2 YYNGEE. There are 17 residues in the CDR3. Trimming removed 3 bases from V and 4 bases from J; junction bases left unmatched: 13. CDR3 amino acids: CASSAKLHSGSYNEQFF. The DNA of the CDR3 is TGTGCCAGCAGCGCCAAACTTCATAGCGGGTCTTACAATGAGCAGTTCTTC. The variable domain in full, with the rest retrieved from reference TRBV9 and TRBJ2-1, is DSGVTQTPKHLITATGQRVTLRCSPRSGDLSVYWYQQSLDQGLQFLIQYYNGEERAKGNILERFSAQQFPDLHSELNLSSLELGDSALYFCASSAKLHSGSYNEQFFGPGTRLTVL.

This sequence joins TRBV7-9 and TRBJ2-2, with D unclear. This CDR3 spans 13 amino acids. V shed 3 bases and J shed 2 bases, with 4 bases lying between them. Germline V gene lookup returns CDR1 SEHNR and CDR2 FQNEAQ (reference sequence). Written as DNA, the CDR3 is TGTGCCAGCAGCTTCATAAACACCGGGGAGCTGTTTTTT. Encoded protein: CASSFINTGELFF.

The chain links TRBV7-6 to TRBJ2-2; a possible D gene is TRBD1 (5 bases). The CDR3 length is 16 residues. Germline lookup yields CDR1 SGHVS and CDR2 FNYEAQ. Trimming removed 3 bases from V and 0 bases from J, with 11 bases in between. CDR3 residues: CASSLDMGSNTGELFF. The CDR3 region has the DNA TGTGCCAGCAGCTTGGACATGGGATCGAACACCGGGGAGCTGTTTTTT. Combining the CDR3 with reference TRBV7-6 and TRBJ2-2 gives the whole variable domain GAGVSQSPRYKVTKRGQDVALRCDPISGHVSLYWYRQALGQGPEFLTYFNYEAQQDKSGLPNDRFSAERPEGSISTLTIQRTEQRDSAMYRCASSLDMGSNTGELFFGEGSRLTVL.

Here the CDR3 DNA reads TGTGCCAGCAGTACGCCAGGGGCGGATACGCAGTATTTT. This codes for CASSTPGADTQYF. The rearrangement links TRBV12-3 or TRBV12-4 to TRBJ2-3; weak D call: TRBD1 (6 bases). Trimming removed 5 bases at V and 6 bases at J, with 12 bases between. The CDR3 consists of 13 residues.

The V call is TRBV28, the J call TRBJ1-2; the D gene is possibly TRBD1 (5 bases). CDR1 MDHEN and CDR2 SYDVKM come from the germline V gene. This CDR3 has 13 residues. V was trimmed by 7 bases and J by 9 bases, leaving 18 bases between them. CDR3 protein: CASTSGHLRSYTF. As DNA, the CDR3 is TGTGCCAGCACCTCAGGGCACCTACGGAGCTACACCTTC.

J is TRBJ2-7 and V is TRBV4-3; a weak D match, TRBD2 (6 bases). CDR1 is LGHNA, CDR2 YSLEER, per germline. The CDR3 totals 15 residues. V was clipped by 0 bases and J by 5 bases, with 14 bases between them. This chain's CDR3 is CASSQEVISGDEQYF. As DNA, the CDR3 is TGCGCCAGCAGCCAAGAGGTTATTTCGGGGGACGAGCAGTACTTC.